These 18 T cell receptor beta chains originate from one sample sequenced in a study of T cells in Graves' hyperthyroidism and ophthalmopathy. RNA transcripts provided the source from which TCR beta CDR3 regions were amplified. RT-PCR in the first round (using the HTBI primer set) targeted the TCR CDR3. TCRdb re-derived calls from the multiplex PCR reads in MiXCR, one entry per CDR3 protein. The sample records 300,000 to 350,000 distinct CDR3 sequences, about 20% being singletons. The sequencing sample was made of blood. Receptor source: a woman aged 50 to 65 with Graves' hyperthyroidism.

The chain links TRBV30 to TRBJ1-3, with 7 bases aligning to TRBD1. The CDR3 has 14 residues. Germline assignment: CDR1 GTSNPN and CDR2 SVGIG (reference sequence). V lost 3 bases, J lost 5 bases, and 7 bases stayed unmatched. CDR3 sequence reads: CAWRHRGSRNTIYF. The CDR3 DNA reads TGTGCCTGGAGGCACAGGGGTTCTCGAAACACCATATATTTT.

This clonotype was observed many times. V gene TRBV5-1 combines with J gene TRBJ1-1; the D is unclear. Germline assignment: CDR1 SGHRS and CDR2 YFSETQ. The CDR3 is 15 amino acids. V lost 0 bases and J 1 base, leaving 10 bases between the germline ends. CDR3 sequence reads: CASSLGRTGNTEAFF. DNA of the CDR3: TGCGCCAGCAGCTTGGGCCGGACGGGGAACACTGAAGCTTTCTTT.

The chain links TRBV19 to TRBJ1-6; D not resolved. CDR1 and CDR2 from the germline V gene are LNHDA and SQIVND (reference sequence). CDR3 size: 14 residues. Trimming left V 7 bases short and J 12 bases short, with 19 bases between. DNA of the CDR3: TGTGCCAGTAAGAGGGCAGGCCGAAGACGACCCCTCCACTTT. Translation: CASKRAGRRRPLHF.

This clonotype was detected a few times. The V gene is TRBV19, the J gene TRBJ2-3; 8 positions agree with TRBD2. Germline assignment: CDR1 LNHDA and CDR2 SQIVND (reference sequence). J was trimmed by 6 bases and V by 4 bases; bases with no gene match: 9. This CDR3 comprises 15 residues. CDR3 nucleotide sequence: TGTGCCAGTAGTACGCGGGGGGCGGCAATTGATACGCAGTATTTT. Translated, it gives CASSTRGAAIDTQYF.

This clonotype came up many times. V is TRBV2 and J is TRBJ1-6; D unresolved. Trimming cost V 5 bases and J 5 bases, with 10 bases left between them. This CDR3 has 14 amino acids. Germline values: CDR1 SNHLY, CDR2 FYNNEI. The CDR3 DNA reads TGTGCCAGCAGTTATACAGCGAATAATTCACCCCTCCACTTT. Its translation is CASSYTANNSPLHF.

This clonotype has just a few counts. The chain joins TRBV7-9 to TRBJ2-3; D not certain. Germline V gene lookup returns CDR1 SEHNR and CDR2 FQNEAQ (reference sequence). V gave up 2 bases and J gave up 3 bases, with 6 bases separating them. This CDR3 contains 13 residues. Here the CDR3 reads CASSLMGTDTQYF. The CDR3 DNA sequence: TGTGCCAGCAGCTTAATGGGGACAGATACGCAGTATTTT.

This chain links TRBV9 with TRBJ1-2; unclear D gene. Looked up from germline, CDR1 is SGDLS and CDR2 is YYNGEE. V dropped 0 bases and J dropped 8 bases, with 14 bases sitting between them. The CDR3 extends over 14 amino acids. The CDR3 coding sequence is TGTGCCAGCAGCGTAGCCAACAGCACCTACGGCTACACCTTC. It translates to CASSVANSTYGYTF.

The chain couples TRBV20-1 to TRBJ2-2, with 11 bases matching TRBD2. The CDR3 loop spans 16 amino acids. Germline trimming cut 0 bases from V and 4 bases from J; bases unmatched to any gene: 4. CDR1 and CDR2 (germline): DFQATT, SNEGSKA (reference sequence). In nucleotides, the CDR3 is TGCAGTGCTAGAGATGGACTAGCGGGTGTCACCGGGGAGCTGTTTTTT. This gives the protein CSARDGLAGVTGELFF.

This clonotype showed up just a few times. The CDR3 loop is CASSYGTGGAEQFF. Here the CDR3 DNA reads TGTGCCAGCAGTTACGGGACAGGGGGAGCTGAGCAGTTCTTC. The chain is built from TRBV6-9 and TRBJ2-1; TRBD1 matches at 11 bases. V shed 3 bases and J 9 bases; nucleotides not matched to a gene: 4. Germline V CDR1 and CDR2: MNHGY, SVAAGI. The CDR3 runs 14 residues.

This clonotype showed up just a few times. V gene TRBV2 combines with J gene TRBJ1-3; TRBD1 aligns across 10 bases. The V gene end was trimmed by 8 bases and the J gene end by 4 bases; junction bases not matched to a gene: 8. Looked up from germline, CDR1 is SNHLY and CDR2 is FYNNEI. The CDR3 covers 15 residues. CDR3 bases: TGTGCCAGCGGACGAGACAGGGGGCCCGGAAACACCATATATTTT. Protein: CASGRDRGPGNTIYF.

This clonotype was seen repeatedly, ten times or more. The chain links TRBV10-3 to TRBJ2-5, with a tentative D call TRBD2 (5 bases). This CDR3 region has 15 residues. Germline lookup yields CDR1 ENHRY and CDR2 SYGVKD. V gave up 3 bases and J gave up 2 bases, with 13 bases separating them. The CDR3 region has the DNA TGTGCCATCAGTGAAGGCCGAGGGTTTCAAGAGACCCAGTACTTC. Its translation is CAISEGRGFQETQYF.

The chain couples TRBV19 to TRBJ2-5, with D unresolved. CDR3 size: 12 residues. Germline values: CDR1 LNHDA, CDR2 SQIVND (reference sequence). The V end was cut by 4 bases, the J end by 0 bases, with 3 bases between. The CDR3 sequence is CASSTYQETQYF. CDR3 DNA sequence: TGTGCCAGTAGTACGTACCAAGAGACCCAGTACTTC.

This clonotype showed up just a few times. One end of the junction fails to match germline, which may point to a read error. The chain combines TRBV20-1 with TRBJ2-5; the match to TRBD1 covers 11 bases. CDR1 is DFQATT, CDR2 SNEGSKA, per germline (reference sequence). This CDR3 comprises 14 residues. In nucleotides, the CDR3 is TGCAGTGCCAGAGGGTGGGACAGGGGGGAGACCCAGTACTTC. Protein product: CSARGWDRGETQYF.

This clonotype was counted ten times or more. The chain is built from TRBV24-1 and TRBJ2-1; 9 bases fit TRBD2. Trimming removed 2 bases from V and 5 bases from J; junction bases left unmatched: 6. This CDR3 spans 16 amino acids. Germline V gene data show CDR1 as KGHDR and CDR2 as SFDVKD. The CDR3 DNA reads TGTGCCACCAGTGATTCAAGGGCTAGCGGGAACAATGAGCAGTTCTTC. Amino acid sequence: CATSDSRASGNNEQFF.

Remarks on this clonotype: Given a much more abundant clone one base away, this may be a read error. V usage is TRBV28 and J usage is TRBJ2-1; TRBD2 might be the D (5 bases). Deletions cut 2 bases from V and 8 bases from J, with 10 bases between. This CDR3 is built from 13 residues. Germline V gene data show CDR1 as MDHEN and CDR2 as SYDVKM. The CDR3 DNA sequence: TGTGCCAGCAGTTTAGGGGTCGGGGATGAGCAGTTCTTC. This gives the protein CASSLGVGDEQFF.

A remark on this clonotype: One end of the junction does not line up with germline, which may come from a read error. The chain has TRBV6-1 and TRBJ2-1, with D possibly being TRBD1 (6 bases). In germline, CDR1 is MNHNS, CDR2 SASEGT. This CDR3 contains 14 residues. CDR3 region: CTSSPRGQSNEQFF. CDR3 in DNA: TGTACCAGCAGTCCCCGAGGACAGTCCAATGAGCAGTTCTTC.

This clonotype was detected a few times. DNA for the CDR3: TGTGCCAGCAGCGGGGGAGGGCGGGATGAAGCTTTCTTT. As protein: CASSGGGRDEAFF. V and J are TRBV3-1 and TRBJ1-1, with TRBD1 as a possible D gene (5 bases). The germline gives CDR1 LGHDT, CDR2 YNNKEL (reference sequence). There are 13 residues in the CDR3. Between the trimmed V and J ends, which lost 5 bases and 7 bases, there was a span of 14 bases. The full variable domain, its missing parts supplied by reference TRBV3-1 and TRBJ1-1, is DTAVSQTPKYLVTQMGNDKSIKCEQNLGHDTMYWYKQDSKKFLKIMFSYNNKELIINETVPNRFSPKSPDKAHLNLHINSLELGDSAVYFCASSGGGRDEAFFGQGTRLTVV.

The V call is TRBV9, the J call TRBJ2-7, with 7 positions matching TRBD2. Unmatched junction bases numbered 1, after V lost 0 bases and J lost 4 bases. The CDR3 covers 13 residues. Germline loops: CDR1 SGDLS, CDR2 YYNGEE. This CDR3 reads CASSVDGGYEQYF. CDR3 DNA: TGTGCCAGCAGCGTAGACGGGGGGTACGAGCAGTACTTC.